A single sample gave rise to the 21 T cell receptor beta chains below, sequenced in a study of vaccination effects on CD4 cells after COVID-19. Culturing for about ten days preceded CD4+ T cell isolation. For these receptors, no antigen is known. TCRdb keeps only in-frame clones here, not all; method: immunoSEQ multiplex PCR. This sample has some 50,000 clones; approximately 74% occur once, and the top ten carry just over 8.5%. The material sequenced was CD4+ T cells from PBMCs cultured without peptide, taken before COVID-19 vaccination. The source of these receptors is a human donor who had a prior SARS-CoV-2 infection.

V and J are TRBV18 and TRBJ2-7, with D perhaps matching TRBD1 (6 bases). V dropped 2 bases and J dropped 2 bases, with 13 bases sitting between them. Germline V gene sequence: CDR1 KGHSH, CDR2 LQKENI. This CDR3 is built from 15 residues. The CDR3: CASSPFRDTTYEQYF. The DNA for the CDR3 is TGTGCCAGCTCACCATTCCGGGACACCACCTACGAGCAGTACTTC. The full variable domain, in which reference TRBV18 and TRBJ2-7 provide the parts outside the CDR3, is NAGVMQNPRHLVRRRGQEARLRCSPMKGHSHVYWYRQLPEEGLKFMVYLQKENIIDESGMPKERFSAEFPKEGPSILRIQQVVRGDSAAYFCASSPFRDTTYEQYFGPGTRLTVT.

The V gene is TRBV4-3, the J gene TRBJ1-4; 8 bases fit TRBD1. Germline CDR1 and CDR2: LGHNA and YSLEER. This CDR3 contains 15 residues. V was clipped by 4 bases and J by 6 bases; unmatched bases: 7. DNA of the CDR3: TGCGCCAGCAGCCGACAGGGGACGCAGTATGAAAAACTGTTTTTT. The encoded protein is CASSRQGTQYEKLFF.

The chain is built from TRBV19 and TRBJ1-2; 10 nucleotides line up with TRBD1. The CDR3 length is 15 residues. V was clipped by 4 bases and J by 3 bases; unmatched bases: 5. Germline CDR1 is LNHDA and CDR2 is SQIVND (reference sequence). CDR3 loop: CASSRDRGPHYGYTF. The CDR3 DNA reads as TGTGCCAGTAGTAGGGACAGGGGCCCTCACTATGGCTACACCTTC. The complete variable domain, with remaining parts taken from reference TRBV19 and TRBJ1-2, reads DGGITQSPKYLFRKEGQNVTLSCEQNLNHDAMYWYRQDPGQGLRLIYYSQIVNDFQKGDIAEGYSVSREKKESFPLTVTSAQKNPTAFYLCASSRDRGPHYGYTFGSGTRLTVV.

The V gene is TRBV2, the J gene TRBJ1-5, with 9 bases identical to TRBD1. Germline CDR1 and CDR2: SNHLY and FYNNEI. The CDR3 loop spans 13 amino acids. The V segment lost 3 bases and the J segment 7 bases; nucleotides outside the gene matches: 1. The CDR3 protein is CASSEDRGQPQHF. CDR3 sequence (DNA): TGTGCCAGCAGTGAGGACAGGGGACAGCCCCAGCATTTT.

The J gene is TRBJ1-4, the V gene TRBV5-1; no firm D call. With 1 base removed from V and 6 bases from J, the gap between germline ends came to 22 bases. Germline CDR1 reads SGHRS; CDR2 reads YFSETQ. This CDR3 is built from 18 residues. The CDR3 here is CASSLFPIGGGIDEKLFF. CDR3 DNA: TGCGCCAGCAGCTTGTTTCCGATCGGAGGAGGGATTGATGAAAAACTGTTTTTT. Full variable domain (rest looked up from reference TRBV5-1 and TRBJ1-4): KAGVTQTPRYLIKTRGQQVTLSCSPISGHRSVSWYQQTPGQGLQFLFEYFSETQRNKGNFPGRFSGRQFSNSRSEMNVSTLELGDSALYLCASSLFPIGGGIDEKLFFGSGTQLSVL.

The chain carries TRBV4-3 and TRBJ2-1; 11 bases map to TRBD1. V lost 8 bases to trimming and J lost 1 base; unmatched junction nucleotides: 10. Germline assignment: CDR1 LGHNA and CDR2 YSLEER. There are 17 residues in the CDR3. CDR3 sequence: CASVPGQGGQSYNEQFF. The CDR3 nucleotides are TGCGCCAGCGTCCCGGGACAGGGGGGACAATCCTACAATGAGCAGTTCTTC.

The chain has TRBV4-2 and TRBJ2-7, with TRBD2 matching over 11 bases. The CDR3 loop spans 16 amino acids. Germline V gene data show CDR1 as LGHNA and CDR2 as YNFKEQ. V was pared by 1 base and J by 1 base, with 3 bases of the junction left unmatched. The CDR3 nucleotides are TGTGCCAGCAGCCAAGCCGGGACTAGCGGATCCTACGAGCAGTACTTC. Translating gives CASSQAGTSGSYEQYF.

This chain connects TRBV11-2 to TRBJ1-1, with no clear D. The CDR3 is 14 amino acids. Germline CDR1 SGHAT, CDR2 FQNNGV. V lost 0 bases to trimming and J lost 10 bases, with 15 bases between them. DNA for the CDR3: TGTGCCAGCAGCTTAGATCTTAGCCGTCCTGGAGCTTTCTTT. Translated, it gives CASSLDLSRPGAFF. The complete variable domain, with remaining parts taken from reference TRBV11-2 and TRBJ1-1, reads EAGVAQSPRYKIIEKRQSVAFWCNPISGHATLYWYQQILGQGPKLLIQFQNNGVVDDSQLPKDRFSAERLKGVDSTLKIQPAKLEDSAVYLCASSLDLSRPGAFFGQGTRLTVV.

The chain combines TRBV24-1 with TRBJ2-3; 10 nucleotides agree with TRBD1. J was trimmed by 2 bases and V by 7 bases; bases with no gene match: 5. The CDR3 is made up of 15 amino acids. Germline CDR1 and CDR2: KGHDR and SFDVKD. The CDR3: CATRGGTGATDTQYF. DNA for the CDR3: TGTGCCACCAGGGGGGGGACAGGGGCCACAGATACGCAGTATTTT.

V gene TRBV7-8 combines with J gene TRBJ2-7; D is possibly TRBD2 (6 bases). The CDR3 has 15 amino acids. The V gene lost 1 base and the J gene lost 7 bases, with 17 bases spanning the gap. Germline CDR1 and CDR2: SGHVS and FQNEAQ. CDR3 DNA sequence: TGTGCCAGCAGCTTAGGTGGGGGGAAGAATAGAGAGCAGTACTTC. Its translation: CASSLGGGKNREQYF.

This chain uses TRBV19 with TRBJ2-5, with D hard to call. The CDR3 totals 13 residues. Trimming stripped 5 bases from V and 1 base from J, with 8 bases between. Germline CDR1 is LNHDA and CDR2 is SQIVND (reference sequence). CDR3 amino acids: CASSWSAQETQYF. Written as DNA, the CDR3 is TGTGCCAGTAGTTGGTCGGCCCAAGAGACCCAGTACTTC.

The chain is built from TRBV28 and TRBJ2-7; no definite D call. Germline CDR1 reads MDHEN; CDR2 reads SYDVKM. This CDR3 is 14 amino acids long. Trimming removed 7 bases at V and 3 bases at J, with 16 bases between. The CDR3 protein is CASTLGSGRYEQYF. Written as DNA, the CDR3 is TGTGCCAGCACCTTGGGTTCAGGACGCTACGAGCAGTACTTC. Based on the CDR3 plus reference TRBV28 and TRBJ2-7, the full variable domain is DVKVTQSSRYLVKRTGEKVFLECVQDMDHENMFWYRQDPGLGLRLIYFSYDVKMKEKGDIPEGYSVSREKKERFSLILESASTNQTSMYLCASTLGSGRYEQYFGPGTRLTVT.

The chain couples TRBV5-1 to TRBJ2-2; possibly TRBD1 or TRBD2 for D (5 bases each). Germline-derived CDR1 and CDR2 are SGHRS and YFSETQ. The CDR3 runs to 14 residues. The V end lost 3 bases, the J end lost 4 bases, and 10 bases lay between the germline ends. The CDR3 DNA sequence: TGCGCCAGCAGCTCCCGGGACGGCACCGGGGAGCTGTTTTTT. Protein product: CASSSRDGTGELFF. Based on the CDR3 plus reference TRBV5-1 and TRBJ2-2, the full variable domain is KAGVTQTPRYLIKTRGQQVTLSCSPISGHRSVSWYQQTPGQGLQFLFEYFSETQRNKGNFPGRFSGRQFSNSRSEMNVSTLELGDSALYLCASSSRDGTGELFFGEGSRLTVL.

The V gene is TRBV5-5, the J gene TRBJ2-7; D may be TRBD2 (5 bases). The germline V and J ends were trimmed by 1 base and 2 bases, with 13 bases remaining between them. This CDR3 contains 15 residues. Per the germline V gene, CDR1 is SGHKS and CDR2 is YYEKEE (reference sequence). The CDR3 DNA is TGTGCCAGCAGCTTGAATTGGCGGGCGACCTACGAGCAGTACTTC. The encoded protein is CASSLNWRATYEQYF.

The chain links TRBV18 to TRBJ1-2; 8 positions agree with TRBD1. Germline trimming cut 1 base from V and 3 bases from J; bases unmatched to any gene: 10. This CDR3 is 17 amino acids long. The germline V gene has CDR1 KGHSH and CDR2 LQKENI. CDR3 DNA sequence: TGTGCCAGCTCACCACGTAAACCGGACAGGGTCGACTATGGCTACACCTTC. Protein product: CASSPRKPDRVDYGYTF.

This clone occurred a few times. The chain links TRBV12-3 or TRBV12-4 to TRBJ1-5; 8 bases are a match to TRBD1. The CDR3 has 13 amino acids. With V trimmed by 7 bases and J by 7 bases, 6 bases remained unmatched. This CDR3 is CASTDRAWQPQHF. Written as DNA, the CDR3 is TGTGCCAGCACGGACAGGGCCTGGCAGCCCCAGCATTTT.

This clone appeared once. This chain uses TRBV5-5 with TRBJ2-1, with D perhaps TRBD1 or TRBD2 (5 bases each). V lost 0 bases and J lost 12, with 16 bases in between. Germline CDR1 and CDR2: SGHKS and YYEKEE (reference sequence). The CDR3 totals 14 residues. CDR3 nucleotides: TGTGCCAGCAGCTTGGTGGTGAGGGGAGATGGGCAGTTCTTC. Translation gives CASSLVVRGDGQFF.

This chain connects TRBV10-3 to TRBJ2-1; no definite D call. The germline CDR1 and CDR2 sequences are ENHRY and SYGVKD. The V end was cut by 8 bases, the J end by 5 bases, with 7 bases between. This CDR3 region has 11 residues. The CDR3: CAIGTNNEQFF. In nucleotides, the CDR3 is TGTGCCATCGGAACTAACAATGAGCAGTTCTTC.

The V and J genes are TRBV19 and TRBJ2-1; 8 nucleotides align to TRBD2. The CDR3 extends over 14 amino acids. Germline values: CDR1 LNHDA, CDR2 SQIVND (reference sequence). Losses at the gene ends were 2 bases for V and 9 bases for J; bases not matched to a gene: 6. CDR3 coding DNA: TGTGCCAGTAGTATAAGTAGCGGGATGGCTGAGCAGTTCTTC. This encodes CASSISSGMAEQFF.

For the CDR3, the DNA is TGTGCCAGCAGTGATTTTTGGACAGACAGACCCTACGAGCAGTACTTC. Its protein is CASSDFWTDRPYEQYF. This rearrangement joins TRBV2 to TRBJ2-7; weak D call: TRBD1 (6 bases). The V end lost 3 bases, the J end lost 2 bases, and 17 bases lay between the germline ends. Germline CDR1 is SNHLY and CDR2 is FYNNEI. CDR3 size: 16 residues.

The V and J genes are TRBV9 and TRBJ2-2; TRBD1 is a possible D gene (5 bases). With 0 bases removed from V and 4 bases from J, the gap between germline ends came to 7 bases. Germline V gives CDR1 SGDLS, CDR2 YYNGEE. The CDR3 is 14 residues long. The CDR3 DNA sequence: TGTGCCAGCAGCGTAGGACAGCCCACCGGGGAGCTGTTTTTT. This encodes CASSVGQPTGELFF.